Each of the 7 T cell receptor beta chains below was sequenced from the same sample in a study of shared T cell receptors in the human thymus. Assay used: immunoSEQ multiplex PCR; TCRdb lists only in-frame clones, some missing. This sample yields over 65,000 clones, of which roughly 95% are seen a single time; about 0.033% belongs to the top ten. The sequenced sample was thymocytes. All receptors derive from a human donor.

V is TRBV28 and J is TRBJ1-4; TRBD1 might be the D (6 bases). CDR3 length equals 17 residues. Germline V gene data show CDR1 as MDHEN and CDR2 as SYDVKM. V lost 5 bases to trimming and J lost 5 bases, with 21 bases between them. The CDR3 protein is CASSPSRGGSGNEKLFF. The CDR3 nucleotides are TGTGCCAGCAGTCCAAGCCGAGGGGGGAGCGGGAATGAAAAACTGTTTTTT.

The chain recombines TRBV7-6 with TRBJ2-7; no definite D call. V lost 0 bases and J lost 6, with 27 bases in between. CDR1 is SGHVS, CDR2 FNYEAQ, per germline. The CDR3 covers 19 residues. Written as DNA, the CDR3 is TGTGCCAGCAGCTTAGCCCGTTCCCTCTCTCGGCCCTTCTTCTCCGAGCAGTACTTC. It codes for CASSLARSLSRPFFSEQYF. Using reference TRBV7-6 and TRBJ2-7 for the parts outside the CDR3, the full variable domain is GAGVSQSPRYKVTKRGQDVALRCDPISGHVSLYWYRQALGQGPEFLTYFNYEAQQDKSGLPNDRFSAERPEGSISTLTIQRTEQRDSAMYRCASSLARSLSRPFFSEQYFGPGTRLTVT.

The V call is TRBV30, the J call TRBJ1-5; possible D gene TRBD1, 5 bases. Per the germline V gene, CDR1 is GTSNPN and CDR2 is SVGIG (reference sequence). CDR3 length: 14 amino acids. Trimming removed 1 base from V and 3 bases from J, with 10 bases in between. The DNA for the CDR3 is TGTGCCTGGAGTGCGGGGCGGAACAATCAGCCCCAGCATTTT. Its translation: CAWSAGRNNQPQHF. Looking up the rest from reference TRBV30 and TRBJ1-5 gives the full variable domain: SQTIHQWPATLVQPVGSPLSLECTVEGTSNPNLYWYRQAAGRGLQLLFYSVGIGQISSEVPQNLSASRPQDRQFILSSKKLLLSDSGFYLCAWSAGRNNQPQHFGDGTRLSIL.

The chain is built from TRBV7-2 and TRBJ1-1; D not certain. CDR1 is SGHTA, CDR2 FQGNSA, per germline. The CDR3 loop spans 10 amino acids. Trimming removed 8 bases at V and 4 bases at J, with 5 bases between. For the CDR3, the DNA is TGTGCCAGCTCCGGCACTGAAGCTTTCTTT. Translation: CASSGTEAFF.

This chain connects TRBV4-3 to TRBJ2-2; D is possibly TRBD2 (6 bases). The V end lost 1 base, the J end lost 0 bases, and 21 bases lay between the germline ends. Germline CDR1 is LGHNA and CDR2 is YSLEER. The CDR3 consists of 20 residues. The CDR3 protein is CASSQATESGLPANTGELFF. The CDR3 nucleotides read TGCGCCAGCAGCCAAGCGACCGAGTCGGGACTTCCCGCGAACACCGGGGAGCTGTTTTTT.

The chain carries TRBV19 and TRBJ2-5, with 8 bases that match TRBD1. V gave up 1 base and J gave up 0 bases; unmatched junction bases: 10. This CDR3 spans 18 amino acids. Germline CDR1 LNHDA, CDR2 SQIVND (reference sequence). The CDR3 DNA reads TGTGCCAGTAGTATAGCTGGGACAGGAACCTTGTACCAAGAGACCCAGTACTTC. It specifies CASSIAGTGTLYQETQYF.

The chain uses TRBV5-1 and TRBJ2-3, with 10 bases matching TRBD1. The CDR3 consists of 16 residues. Looked up from germline, CDR1 is SGHRS and CDR2 is YFSETQ. The junction had 8 bases not matched to a gene; V was cut back by 6 bases and J by 1 base. The CDR3 DNA reads as TGCGCCAGCATGGGACAGGGGCAAGAGGGCACAGATACGCAGTATTTT. Protein: CASMGQGQEGTDTQYF. The full variable domain, its missing parts supplied by reference TRBV5-1 and TRBJ2-3, is KAGVTQTPRYLIKTRGQQVTLSCSPISGHRSVSWYQQTPGQGLQFLFEYFSETQRNKGNFPGRFSGRQFSNSRSEMNVSTLELGDSALYLCASMGQGQEGTDTQYFGPGTRLTVL.